This T cell receptor beta chain came from a study of blood T cell repertoires in COVID-19. Study background: Sources were T cells, B-cell-depleted T cells, or PBMCs; the material itself was cDNA or gDNA.

The CDR3 is 13 amino acids. Germline CDR1 reads SNHLY; CDR2 reads FYNNEI. Trimming removed 0 bases at V and 8 bases at J, with 7 bases between. The assay was immunoSEQ multiplex PCR, and TCRdb's table has in-frame clones only and misses some. The sample yields about 31,000 clones, about 90% seen once. The sequenced sample consisted of peripheral blood. The chain carries TRBV2 and TRBJ2-2, with D unclear. This receptor was obtained from a woman aged 40 to 50 with active or convalescent COVID-19. As DNA, the CDR3 is TGTGCCAGCAGTGAAGCGAGATGGGGGGAGCTGTTTTTT. It is translated as CASSEARWGELFF.